The 18 T cell receptor beta chains reported below all come from one sample, sequenced in a study of beta chain features in type 1 diabetes. The study reverse transcribed the entire isolated RNA, so it sequenced expressed TCRB transcripts. The assay was immunoSEQ multiplex PCR, and TCRdb's table has in-frame clones only and misses some. The sample has 860,000 or so clones; roughly a sixth are singletons. Sequenced sample: naive CD4+ T cells from blood. Receptors originate from a woman under 30 in good health.

The chain uses TRBV27 and TRBJ2-4; 14 bases fit TRBD2. Germline CDR1 MNHEY, CDR2 SMNVEV (reference sequence). The CDR3 covers 19 residues. The J segment lost 0 bases and the V segment lost 4 bases, leaving 8 bases of the junction unmatched. As DNA, the CDR3 is TGTGCCAGCAGTTCCCGACTAGCGGGAGGGGAACTAGCCAAAAACATTCAGTACTTC. Translating gives CASSSRLAGGELAKNIQYF.

The gene calls are TRBV9 and TRBJ2-1; D perhaps matches TRBD1 (5 bases). CDR1 is SGDLS, CDR2 YYNGEE, per germline. The germline V and J ends were trimmed by 0 bases and 3 bases, with 7 bases remaining between them. This CDR3 is built from 14 residues. CDR3 region: CASSVGRVYNEQFF. DNA of the CDR3: TGTGCCAGCAGCGTAGGCAGGGTCTACAATGAGCAGTTCTTC.

The chain couples TRBV7-2 to TRBJ1-2; TRBD1 might be the D (5 bases). This CDR3 is built from 14 residues. V was pared by 3 bases and J by 0 bases, with 8 bases between. Germline loops: CDR1 SGHTA, CDR2 FQGNSA. The CDR3, as DNA: TGTGCCAGCAGCTTTGACAGAACTAACTATGGCTACACCTTC. Its protein is CASSFDRTNYGYTF.

In this sample, this clone turned up a few times. This chain joins TRBV9 and TRBJ2-5; the D gene is possibly TRBD2 (5 bases). This CDR3 is 16 amino acids long. Germline loops: CDR1 SGDLS, CDR2 YYNGEE. V lost 0 bases and J lost 4, with 16 bases in between. This CDR3 reads CASSVAGRQAGETQYF. The CDR3 nucleotides are TGTGCCAGCAGCGTAGCTGGGCGGCAGGCGGGAGAGACCCAGTACTTC.

This sequence joins TRBV7-2 and TRBJ2-3, with 9 bases that match TRBD2. The CDR3 length is 16 residues. V trimming: 1 base; J trimming: 3 bases; junction bases outside the gene matches: 5. The germline V gene encodes CDR1 SGHTA and CDR2 FQGNSA. The CDR3 sequence is CASSLVPLAGTDTQYF. The CDR3 DNA sequence: TGTGCCAGCAGCTTAGTCCCCCTAGCGGGAACAGATACGCAGTATTTT.

The chain joins TRBV7-8 to TRBJ2-7; the D is unclear. V was clipped by 1 base and J by 3 bases, with 19 bases between them. The CDR3 spans 17 residues. The germline CDR1 and CDR2 sequences are SGHVS and FQNEAQ. CDR3 sequence reads: CASSLVPRYSPYYEQYF. CDR3 sequence (DNA): TGTGCCAGCAGCTTAGTACCACGATATTCCCCCTACTACGAGCAGTACTTC.

This chain links TRBV19 with TRBJ2-7, with D perhaps TRBD1 (6 bases). Between the trimmed V and J ends, which lost 5 bases and 4 bases, there was a span of 15 bases. The CDR3 spans 14 residues. Germline loops: CDR1 LNHDA, CDR2 SQIVND (reference sequence). The CDR3 DNA follows: TGTGCCAGTAGTTTAGGGGGATTCGAGTACGAGCAGTACTTC. Protein sequence: CASSLGGFEYEQYF.

The chain combines TRBV18 with TRBJ2-7; no reliable D call. V was clipped by 2 bases and J by 5 bases, with 10 bases between them. In germline, CDR1 is KGHSH, CDR2 LQKENI. The CDR3 runs 13 residues. Written as DNA, the CDR3 is TGTGCCAGCTCACCAGGTAGTATCAACGAGCAGTACTTC. This codes for CASSPGSINEQYF.

The CDR3 spells CASSSTSGATDTQYF. For the CDR3, the DNA is TGTGCCAGCAGCTCCACTAGCGGGGCGACAGATACGCAGTATTTT. The chain couples TRBV5-4 to TRBJ2-3, with TRBD2 identical over 10 bases. CDR3 length: 15 amino acids. V trimming: 3 bases; J trimming: 3 bases; junction bases outside the gene matches: 4. Per germline, CDR1 SGHNT and CDR2 YYREEE (reference sequence). Full variable domain (missing parts from reference TRBV5-4 and TRBJ2-3): ETGVTQSPTHLIKTRGQQVTLRCSSQSGHNTVSWYQQALGQGPQFIFQYYREEENGRGNFPPRFSGLQFPNYSSELNVNALELDDSALYLCASSSTSGATDTQYFGPGTRLTVL.

The V gene is TRBV2, the J gene TRBJ2-7; D unresolved. Germline values: CDR1 SNHLY, CDR2 FYNNEI. V dropped 6 bases and J dropped 0 bases, with 3 bases sitting between them. This CDR3 has 11 amino acids. DNA for the CDR3: TGTGCCAGCAGATTCTCCTACGAGCAGTACTTC. It encodes CASRFSYEQYF.

This clone was seen only a few times. This sequence joins TRBV20-1 and TRBJ2-7, with 9 bases matching TRBD1. CDR1 and CDR2 from the germline V gene are DFQATT and SNEGSKA (reference sequence). Trimming cost V 4 bases and J 13 bases; bases outside gene matches: 8. The CDR3 has 11 residues. CDR3 sequence reads: CSATTGGVRYF. In nucleotides, the CDR3 is TGCAGTGCTACCACAGGGGGCGTTCGCTACTTC.

In regard to this clone: The junction does not match germline at one end; this may be a read error. The chain is built from TRBV2 and TRBJ1-2, with D hard to call. The CDR3 is 12 residues long. Germline-derived CDR1 and CDR2 are SNHLY and FYNNEI. CDR3 in DNA: TGTGTCAGCGGTCGGGAGTTACCTGGCTACACCTTC. It encodes CVSGRELPGYTF.

This clone came up a few times. The V gene is TRBV19, the J gene TRBJ1-1; no reliable D call. CDR3 length: 14 residues. Trimming cost V 3 bases and J 0 bases, with 8 bases left between them. Germline V gene sequence: CDR1 LNHDA, CDR2 SQIVND (reference sequence). DNA for the CDR3: TGTGCCAGTAGTATGGGCAGACTGAACACTGAAGCTTTCTTT. Amino acid sequence: CASSMGRLNTEAFF.

This chain's CDR3 is CASTEFRTSGIYNEQFF. CDR3 nucleotide sequence: TGCGCCAGCACAGAATTCCGGACTAGCGGGATCTACAATGAGCAGTTCTTC. This chain connects TRBV5-1 to TRBJ2-1; 12 bases align to TRBD2. V dropped 6 bases and J dropped 3; count of bases not matched to a gene: 10. CDR3 size: 17 residues. CDR1 is SGHRS and CDR2 is YFSETQ in the germline V gene.

The chain is built from TRBV2 and TRBJ2-1; D perhaps matches TRBD2 (5 bases). Germline loops: CDR1 SNHLY, CDR2 FYNNEI. Trimming left V 6 bases short and J 0 bases short, with 15 bases between. The CDR3 has 16 residues. This CDR3 reads CASSGRLRGSYNEQFF. CDR3 nucleotide sequence: TGTGCCAGCAGCGGGCGGCTTCGGGGCTCCTACAATGAGCAGTTCTTC.

This clone showed up just a few times. This chain connects TRBV19 to TRBJ2-7; D call uncertain. The CDR3 loop spans 16 amino acids. V gave up 2 bases and J gave up 0 bases, with 14 bases separating them. CDR1 and CDR2 from the germline V gene are LNHDA and SQIVND (reference sequence). CDR3 DNA sequence: TGTGCCAGTAGTATACGTGCGGATTTGGCCTCCTACGAGCAGTACTTC. This encodes CASSIRADLASYEQYF.

This clone was observed a handful of times. Other DNA sequences in this specimen translate into the identical CDR3. The J gene is TRBJ2-5, the V gene TRBV4-2; D assignment may be TRBD1 or TRBD2 (5 bases each). CDR1 and CDR2 (germline): LGHNA, YNFKEQ. V lost 4 bases and J lost 5, with 11 bases in between. There are 13 residues in the CDR3. The DNA for the CDR3 is TGTGCCAGCAGCCTGGGACGTCAGGAGACCCAGTACTTC. Translation: CASSLGRQETQYF.

The J gene is TRBJ2-1, the V gene TRBV4-2, with 9 bases matching TRBD2. Germline CDR1 reads LGHNA; CDR2 reads YNFKEQ. This CDR3 contains 18 residues. Trimming at V came to 4 bases and at J to 4 bases, leaving 14 bases not matched to a gene. CDR3 residues: CASSLGGLAGTQYNEQFF. CDR3 nucleotides: TGTGCCAGCAGCCTAGGGGGACTAGCCGGTACCCAATACAATGAGCAGTTCTTC.